The 20 T cell receptor beta chains below all came from one sample that was sequenced in a study of T cell repertoires in cytomegalovirus infection. TCRdb called the reads again in MiXCR, with one record for every CDR3 protein. The sample consists of 250,000 to 300,000 distinct CDR3 sequences, about 13% of them appearing once. The sample comprised PBMCs. Source of these receptors: a human donor in good health (CMV status not recorded). Some clones in this sample may be carry-over from other donors' samples.

A few counts support this clonotype. The chain uses TRBV12-3 or TRBV12-4 and TRBJ1-1; D is uncertain. The CDR3 is 14 residues long. V was shortened by 6 bases and J by 0 bases, with 11 bases between the two germline ends. CDR3 loop: CASSKVALNTEAFF. Written as DNA, the CDR3 is TGTGCCAGCAGCAAGGTTGCCTTGAACACTGAAGCTTTCTTT.

This clonotype appeared many times. The J gene is TRBJ2-1, the V gene TRBV5-6; a possible D gene is TRBD1 (6 bases). Trimming removed 2 bases from V and 3 bases from J, with 12 bases in between. Germline values: CDR1 SGHDT, CDR2 YYEEEE. The CDR3 contains 15 residues. In DNA, the CDR3 is TGTGCCAGCAGCTTCTTGACAGGACGCTACAATGAGCAGTTCTTC. It yields the protein CASSFLTGRYNEQFF.

This clonotype was seen at least ten times. The chain combines TRBV28 with TRBJ2-3; no definite D call. The CDR3 spans 11 residues. Germline V CDR1 and CDR2: MDHEN, SYDVKM. Trimming cost V 10 bases and J 1 base, with 6 bases left between them. The CDR3: CATGGTDTQYF. The DNA of the CDR3 is TGTGCCACCGGAGGCACAGATACGCAGTATTTT.

The genes are TRBV29-1 and TRBJ2-6; D may be TRBD1 (5 bases). The CDR3 loop spans 16 amino acids. Germline-derived CDR1 and CDR2 are SQVTM and ANQGSEA. The CDR3, as DNA: TGCCAGACCCCTCAAACCTGGGGCACTGGGGCCAACGTCCTGACTTTC. Translated, it gives CQTPQTWGTGANVLTF.

This clonotype has ten or more counts. DNA of the CDR3: TGCAGTGCTAGTTCCCCGAATCCCGGGGGGGACACAGATACGCAGTATTTT. It yields the protein CSASSPNPGGDTDTQYF. J is TRBJ2-3 and V is TRBV20-1; TRBD2 aligns across 8 bases. CDR1 is DFQATT, CDR2 SNEGSKA, per germline (reference sequence). The CDR3 runs 17 residues. The V gene end was trimmed by 3 bases and the J gene end by 2 bases; junction bases not matched to a gene: 13.

In this sample, this clonotype turned up a few times. The chain joins TRBV4-3 to TRBJ2-1; D is tentatively TRBD1 or TRBD2 (5 bases each). The V end lost 0 bases, the J end lost 6 bases, and 12 bases lay between the germline ends. The CDR3 covers 15 residues. CDR1 is LGHNA and CDR2 is YSLEER in the germline V gene. CDR3 DNA: TGCGCCAGCAGCCAAGACGGGGCTAGGTCCAATGAGCAGTTCTTC. As protein: CASSQDGARSNEQFF.

This clonotype was detected many times. The V gene is TRBV12-3 or TRBV12-4, the J gene TRBJ2-3, with D possibly matching TRBD2 (5 bases). The V end was cut by 7 bases, the J end by 3 bases, with 17 bases between. The CDR3 consists of 15 residues. The DNA for the CDR3 is TGTGCCAGCAACGCGGACTGGACTCTTACAGATACGCAGTATTTT. It encodes CASNADWTLTDTQYF.

J is TRBJ2-1 and V is TRBV20-1, with 13 bases matching TRBD2. Looked up from germline, CDR1 is DFQATT and CDR2 is SNEGSKA (reference sequence). This CDR3 comprises 14 residues. The V gene end was trimmed by 5 bases and the J gene end by 5 bases; junction bases not matched to a gene: 3. This CDR3 is CSAPGLAGDNEQFF. CDR3 DNA sequence: TGCAGTGCTCCTGGACTAGCGGGGGACAATGAGCAGTTCTTC.

The chain carries TRBV7-9 and TRBJ1-1; D remains ambiguous. V lost 1 base and J 7 bases, leaving 4 bases between the germline ends. Germline V gene lookup returns CDR1 SEHNR and CDR2 FQNEAQ (reference sequence). CDR3 length equals 11 residues. CDR3 sequence: CASSLGHEAFF. The DNA for the CDR3 is TGTGCCAGCAGCTTAGGGCATGAAGCTTTCTTT.

Ten or more counts support this clonotype. The CDR3 protein is CASSSGVSGYTF. CDR3 DNA: TGTGCCAGCAGTTCAGGGGTTTCTGGCTACACCTTC. The rearrangement joins TRBV27 to TRBJ1-2, with D perhaps TRBD1 (6 bases). CDR3 size: 12 residues. Trimming took off 4 bases at V and 7 bases at J, with 10 bases between the two ends. Germline V CDR1 and CDR2: MNHEY, SMNVEV (reference sequence).

The chain employs TRBV20-1 and TRBJ2-7; D tentatively reads TRBD1 or TRBD2 (7 bases each). Germline V gene sequence: CDR1 DFQATT, CDR2 SNEGSKA (reference sequence). Trimming removed 1 base at V and 0 bases at J, with 19 bases between. The CDR3 contains 17 residues. The CDR3 loop reads CSARAQGGGKNSYEQYF. The CDR3 bases are TGCAGTGCTAGAGCCCAGGGGGGGGGAAAAAACTCCTACGAGCAGTACTTC.

Ten or more counts support this clonotype. This rearrangement joins TRBV11-1 to TRBJ1-1; 8 bases map to TRBD1. Germline assignment: CDR1 SGHAT and CDR2 FQDESV (reference sequence). This CDR3 is 17 amino acids long. V lost 5 bases and J lost 0; bases outside the gene matches: 11. DNA for the CDR3: TGTGCCAGCAGCCCAAGGGACAGGCGATTACTGAACACTGAAGCTTTCTTT. It codes for CASSPRDRRLLNTEAFF.

This clonotype was seen only a few times. The chain recombines TRBV14 with TRBJ1-1; no clear D. The CDR3 has 13 amino acids. CDR1 is SGHDN and CDR2 is FVKESK in the germline V gene. V dropped 6 bases and J dropped 5 bases, with 13 bases sitting between them. CDR3 coding DNA: TGTGCCAGCAGGGAACAAGGGCTAACTGAAGCTTTCTTT. This codes for CASREQGLTEAFF. Based on the CDR3 plus reference TRBV14 and TRBJ1-1, the full variable domain is EAGVTQFPSHSVIEKGQTVTLRCDPISGHDNLYWYRRVMGKEIKFLLHFVKESKQDESGMPNNRFLAERTGGTYSTLKVQPAELEDSGVYFCASREQGLTEAFFGQGTRLTVV.

This clonotype was seen repeatedly, ten times or more. The chain couples TRBV2 to TRBJ2-1, with 8 bases identical to TRBD2. V was clipped by 7 bases and J by 5 bases; unmatched bases: 4. Germline V gives CDR1 SNHLY, CDR2 FYNNEI. The CDR3 sequence is 13 residues long. The CDR3: CASKRGQDNEQFF. The CDR3 DNA is TGTGCCAGCAAGCGGGGGCAGGACAATGAGCAGTTCTTC.

There are a few counts of this clonotype. The gene calls are TRBV29-1 and TRBJ2-3; D not resolved. CDR1 SQVTM and CDR2 ANQGSEA come from the germline V gene. Deletions cut 4 bases from V and 3 bases from J, with 11 bases between. The CDR3 is 13 residues long. CDR3 region: CSVVSERTDTQYF. The CDR3 DNA reads TGCAGCGTTGTATCTGAGAGGACAGATACGCAGTATTTT.

This sequence joins TRBV6-2 or TRBV6-3 and TRBJ1-1; D is unclear. Trimming removed 7 bases at V and 5 bases at J, with 8 bases between. The germline gives CDR1 MNHEY, CDR2 SVGEGT. This CDR3 comprises 11 residues. CDR3 loop: CASTLRTEAFF. The CDR3, as DNA: TGTGCCAGCACCTTAAGGACTGAAGCTTTCTTT.

The table lists this clonotype with many counts. The rearrangement joins TRBV7-2 to TRBJ2-7; TRBD2 matches 7 bases. The J segment lost 0 bases and the V segment lost 1 base, leaving 6 bases of the junction unmatched. Germline assignment: CDR1 SGHTA and CDR2 FQGNSA. The CDR3 loop spans 16 amino acids. The CDR3 bases are TGTGCCAGCAGCTTAGTTGGGGCTAGCGGCTCCTACGAGCAGTACTTC. It translates to CASSLVGASGSYEQYF. Together with reference TRBV7-2 and TRBJ2-7, the CDR3 gives the full variable domain: GAGVSQSPSNKVTEKGKDVELRCDPISGHTALYWYRQSLGQGLEFLIYFQGNSAPDKSGLPSDRFSAERTGGSVSTLTIQRTQQEDSAVYLCASSLVGASGSYEQYFGPGTRLTVT.

This chain connects TRBV25-1 to TRBJ2-2, with D perhaps matching TRBD1 or TRBD2 (5 bases each). This CDR3 spans 15 amino acids. V lost 1 base and J 3 bases, leaving 9 bases between the germline ends. Germline CDR1 is MGHDK and CDR2 is SYGVNS. CDR3 sequence (DNA): TGTGCCAGCAGTGAATTGGGGACCTACACCGGGGAGCTGTTTTTT. Its translation: CASSELGTYTGELFF.

The rearrangement uses TRBV20-1 and TRBJ1-1; D gene uncertain. V shed 1 base and J shed 6 bases, with 9 bases lying between them. Germline values: CDR1 DFQATT, CDR2 SNEGSKA (reference sequence). The length of the CDR3 is 12 residues. The CDR3 sequence: CSARVTRPEAFF. CDR3 nucleotide sequence: TGCAGTGCTAGAGTGACACGTCCTGAAGCTTTCTTT.

The genes are TRBV6-2 or TRBV6-3 and TRBJ2-3, with D uncertain. There are 11 residues in the CDR3. The V and J ends lost 10 bases and 2 bases respectively, with 7 bases between them. Germline CDR1 is MNHEY and CDR2 is SVGEGT. CDR3 nucleotide sequence: TGTGCCACCAAATTCACAGATACGCAGTATTTT. The encoded protein is CATKFTDTQYF.